There are many counts of the clone carrying this T cell receptor beta chain. Its antigen is still unknown. The CDR3 is made up of 17 amino acids. V lost 1 base and J lost 3; bases outside the gene matches: 10. CDR1 and CDR2 from the germline V gene are DFQATT and SNEGSKA (reference sequence). As it was prepared, the TCRbeta library received unique molecular identifiers. Each CDR3 protein gets one entry after TCRdb re-called the PCR reads with MiXCR. The sample includes hundreds of thousands of distinct CDR3 sequences, over 9.5% of them seen just once. The data derive from a study of T-cell reconstitution after alpha-beta-depleted transplantation in children. Whole-study findings and limits: Most T-cell counts and diversity one year after the transplant came from T cells that were newly produced. In some patients, recipient T cells and intrathymic progenitors surviving conditioning explained high day-60 diversity. About two months after transplant, alpha-beta T cells reportedly came from several hundred expanded graft clones.

This chain connects TRBV20-1 to TRBJ1-4; 8 nucleotides match TRBD1. The sample consisted of PBMCs, taken before TCRalphabeta/CD19-depleted stem cell transplant. The origin of this receptor is a child under 10 years old with inherited bone marrow failure, due to receive a stem cell transplant. The chain's CDR3 is CSARVTRTGLPNEKLFF. The DNA of the CDR3 is TGCAGTGCTAGAGTGACGAGGACAGGGTTACCTAATGAAAAACTGTTTTTT.